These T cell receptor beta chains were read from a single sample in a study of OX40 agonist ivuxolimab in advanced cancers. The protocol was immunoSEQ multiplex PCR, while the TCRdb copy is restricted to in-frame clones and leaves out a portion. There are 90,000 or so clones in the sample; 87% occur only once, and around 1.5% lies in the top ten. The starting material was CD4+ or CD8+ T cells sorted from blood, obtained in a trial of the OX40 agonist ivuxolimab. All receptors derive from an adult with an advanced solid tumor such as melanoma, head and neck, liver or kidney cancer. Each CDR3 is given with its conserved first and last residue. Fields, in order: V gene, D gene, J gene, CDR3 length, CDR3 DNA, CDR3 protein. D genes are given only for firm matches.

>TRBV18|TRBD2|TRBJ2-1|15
TGTGCCAGCTCCCCCGGGACTAGTGTTAGCAATGAGCAGTTCTTC
CASSPGTSVSNEQFF
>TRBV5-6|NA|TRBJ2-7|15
TGTGCCAGCAGCCCGTTAAGGGGGGGGGCCTACGAGCAGTACTTC
CASSPLRGGAYEQYF
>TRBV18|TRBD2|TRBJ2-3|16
TGTGCCAGCTCACCAGTGACTAGCGGGAGCCAAAATACGCAGTATTTT
CASSPVTSGSQNTQYF
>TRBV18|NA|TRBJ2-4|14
TGTGCCAGCTCAAAGGACCCTGCCAGAAACATTCAGTACTTC
CASSKDPARNIQYF
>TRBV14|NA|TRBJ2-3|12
TGTGCCAGCAGCCAAGTACCAGATACGCAGTATTTT
CASSQVPDTQYF
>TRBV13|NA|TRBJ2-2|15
TGTGCCAGCAGTCGTCAAGGGGGGCGGATCGGGGAGCTGTTTTTT
CASSRQGGRIGELFF
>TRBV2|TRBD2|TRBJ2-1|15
TGTGCCAGCAGTGGGGAGCGGGGGAGATACAATGAGCAGTTCTTC
CASSGERGRYNEQFF
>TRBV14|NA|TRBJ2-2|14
TGTGCCAGCAGCCAAGGCTTCAGCACCGGGGAGCTGTTTTTT
CASSQGFSTGELFF
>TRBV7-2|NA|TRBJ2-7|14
TGTGCCAGCAGCTTACCAGGTCGCTCCTACGAGCAGTACTTC
CASSLPGRSYEQYF
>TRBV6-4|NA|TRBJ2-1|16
TGTGCCAGCAGTCCTGGGGACATTTTCTCCTACAATGAGCAGTTCTTC
CASSPGDIFSYNEQFF